This entry describes one TCR beta chain. There is no known antigen for this receptor. No quality values exist for individual bases; no much larger clone is one base distant. The protocol used for the library was the immunoSEQ multiplex PCR assay. The multiplex PCR relied on a mix of 60 forward primers for TCR Vbeta segments and 13 reverse primers for TCR Jbeta segments. The CDR3 region of rearranged TCR beta genes was amplified from genomic DNA with a multiplex PCR assay. Amplified TCR beta libraries were sequenced as 87-base-pair reads on the Illumina HiSeq System. In the paper's pipeline: Across the 500 to 700 repertoires, a later analysis counted 75 million to 90 million unique TCR beta chains, about 10 million of which were shared by at least two donors. Raw reads were error-corrected and collapsed into unique sequences with a nearest-neighbor algorithm that merged closely related sequences to remove PCR and sequencing errors. V, D and J gene segments were assigned by aligning CDR3 sequences to IMGT reference sequences. Each retained sequence needed at least a six-nucleotide match to both a V gene segment and a J gene segment. A rearrangement counted as productive if the CDR3 had no stop codons and remained in frame with V and J, and every other rearrangement counted as non-productive. Following IMGT convention, CDR3 was defined as the stretch from the second conserved V-encoded cysteine to the conserved J-encoded phenylalanine. Sequences without an unambiguous match to a single V gene segment were excluded from the earlier analysis of 450 to 750 of the donors. In an earlier analysis of a few hundred of the donors, V segments were called functional above 56.7% productive rearrangements and were called segregating when the between-donor standard deviation exceeded 5%. A statistical classification framework was built for diagnosing cytomegalovirus status from the catalog of TCR beta chain sequences. In a later analysis, V and J genes were assigned by comparing TCR nucleotide sequences against IMGT/GENE-DB human TR gene sequences. A later analysis assigned CDR3 sequences and most-parsimonious VDJ recombination scenarios with the TCRdist pipeline. In a later analysis, each TCR beta chain was defined by its CDR3 amino acid sequence together with its V-gene family, and reads lacking a unique V-gene family were excluded. A later analysis removed 592 highly shared, low-generation-probability nucleotide sequences to deal with suspected cross-contamination and a sequencing artifact. For each public chain, a later analysis derived a clonal expansion index from normalized ranks of inferred template counts within each repertoire. A later analysis computed generation probabilities with a VDJ recombination model fitted to out-of-frame rearrangements, and checked the results against IGoR. A later analysis scored TCR-TCR, TCR-HLA and TCR-CMV co-occurrence with hypergeometric tests, applying a repertoire-size bias correction to TCR pairs. In a later analysis, false discovery rates were estimated by permuting HLA or CMV assignments 20 times. In a later analysis, co-occurring TCRs were grouped with DBSCAN, and TCRdist sequence similarity was added when clustering was performed within HLA-allele-positive subsets. For co-occurrence clustering, repertoires with fewer than 30,000 or more than 120,000 public chains were excluded, along with about five repertoires with anomalous nucleotide sharing. As stored in TCRdb, this immuneACCESS dataset retains in-frame rearrangements with V and J assigned. A fraction of the clones does not appear; measured against another copy, unresolved V genes explain less than half of the discrepancy, and the remainder lacks a known reason. The DNA was the basis for D and trimming; V, J and clone size are from that table. For this sample there are roughly 100,000 clones; 12% appear just once. Approximately 16% of the sample is taken by the ten largest.

The cohort comprised fewer than 700 healthy bone marrow donors. At the time of sampling, all cohort members were nominally healthy, though unrecorded immune exposures were likely present. The donor was CMV seropositive and belonged to the group of 270 or so seropositive cohort members. Every donor gave a peripheral blood sample, and the peripheral blood mononuclear cells from that sample were used for TCR beta sequencing. The Qiagen DNeasy Blood Extraction Kit was used to extract genomic DNA from the blood cell samples. The data were taken from a study of cytomegalovirus exposure and HLA in healthy donors (TCRdb year 2017). For the wider study: An earlier analysis of approximately 640 of the donors reported about 250 Gb of sequence data and about 100 million unique TCR beta sequences from roughly 200 million T cells. An early release that covered more than 550 HLA-typed donors contained approximately 300 gigabases of sequencing data and some 87 million unique TCR sequences. Of the 300 to 500 genotyped donors, less than 90% were placed in the genetic ancestry cluster associated with self-reported Caucasian donors. The aim of the study was to test whether cataloging public T cell receptors could identify signatures of past pathogen exposure. The study profiled the T cell repertoires of under 850 subjects by immunosequencing and related them to cytomegalovirus serostatus. A separate validation cohort of approximately 130 different subjects was used in addition to the roughly 620-subject first cohort. To predict cytomegalovirus infection status, the study combined high-throughput TCR immunosequencing, statistical association of individual TCRs with disease status, and machine learning. A later analysis re-analyzed previously published TCR beta repertoires from hundreds of donors and added high-resolution HLA genotyping to study TCR occurrence patterns. In the later analysis, no new phenotypic data were used to find candidate immune exposures; instead, reliance was placed on TCR beta sequences and their occurrence across donors. An earlier analysis of several hundred of the donors used high-throughput TCR beta sequencing to judge whether each TCR beta V gene segment behaved as functional or pseudogenic. Alongside the repertoire data, information on donor age, sex, ethnicity and CMV serostatus was compiled. A later genetic analysis used genome-wide SNP genotypes for about 65% of the roughly 670 donors, treating that subset as a discovery cohort. Every repertoire in the discovery cohort had been generated on one and the same sequencing platform. Class I and class II HLA loci were covered by the typing at four-digit resolution. Typing coverage differed by locus: A, B, C, DRB1 and DQB1 were typed in about 620-640 donors, DQA1 in about 500, DPA1 in 606, and DPB1 in 450 to 490. A handful of DR-DQ haplotypes were treated as single units for association and clustering because of strong linkage in the cohort. On average, roughly 250,000 unique TCR beta nucleotide sequences were sequenced per donor among a few hundred genotyped donors of the cohort, with 15% to 20% of those sequences being non-productive.

CDR1 and CDR2 were assigned from the germline V gene (reference sequence) as LNHDA and SQIVND. Including the terminal cysteine and phenylalanine, the CDR3 comprises 15 residues. Only the CDR3 part of the read is kept: 45 bases, read in frame from the first base. Germline trimming amounts to 7 bases on V and 2 bases on J, with 4 as the count of junction bases outside the gene matches. The full study reports these points: Presence/absence analyses assumed roughly uniform sequencing depth across donors, an assumption that may not hold. A further reported finding was that TCR beta sequences accurately predicted the HLA-A and HLA-B alleles for most subjects in the first cohort. A later genetic analysis associated a missense DCLRE1C variant with V-gene and J-gene trimming of TCR beta chains, and an independent cohort replicated the association. According to the authors, the approach could potentially be generalized to other disease states and immunological phenotypes. Immune exposure information for the cohort was limited to CMV serostatus. In a later genetic analysis, fewer N-insertions in productive TCRs were reported among donors in an Asian-associated ancestry cluster than the roughly 700-donor mean. Cytomegalovirus status was reported to be diagnosed by the classifier with high specificity and sensitivity in both the original and validation cohorts. A group of highly shared sequence variants was considered likely to be a technical artifact of the sequencing pipeline. In vitro tests confirmed that three of the cytomegalovirus-associated TCR beta chains recognize cytomegalovirus antigens. Specific HLA alleles were associated with over 15,000 TCR beta sequences at a false discovery rate of 0.05 in a later analysis. Because counts were too low, roughly 18 rarely observed V segments, including chromosome 9 orphons, were left out of the earlier analysis of a few hundred of the donors. The study listed approximately 150 TCR beta chains as associated with cytomegalovirus. Linkage disequilibrium might explain the correlated functional status among segregating V segments, but an unknown experimental factor could not be excluded. Strong co-occurrence of HLA alleles, especially DR and DQ, made assigning TCR associations to individual alleles difficult. Because some donors lacked HLA typing at each locus, the association tests relied only on the typed subset. A later analysis reported that several top co-occurrence clusters appeared linked to parvovirus B19, influenza, CMV and Epstein-Barr virus. According to a later analysis, TCR association rates differed among HLA loci, with DRB1 alleles showing the most associated TCRs and HLA-C alleles showing the fewest. Most CMV-associated TCR beta chains appeared to be HLA-restricted in a later analysis, and the HLA associations seemed to be driven largely by CMV exposure. The cohort was sequenced for TCR beta chains only, and without alpha or paired-chain data the features that could be detected were limited. Compared with equally common non-associated chains, HLA-associated TCR beta chains in a later analysis were more clonally expanded and had lower generation probabilities. While some public TCRs were present in many individuals, most TCR sequences turned up only very rarely across donors. The 87-base-pair reads could not distinguish some IMGT-functional V segments, including TRBV6-2 and TRBV6-3, so those segments were excluded. An earlier analysis of approximately 590 of the donors showed that most TCR beta V segments appeared in productive rearrangements either about 87% or about 30% of the time, which broadly matched IMGT annotations.

The sequenced material came from PBMCs. The V and J genes are TRBV19 and TRBJ1-5; TRBD1 matches 11 bases in the middle. This sequence was found in a middle-aged man in good health and CMV-seropositive. This receptor carries the CDR3 CASMGQGDGNQPQHF. At the DNA level, the sequence is TGTGCCAGTATGGGACAGGGGGACGGCAATCAGCCCCAGCATTTT.